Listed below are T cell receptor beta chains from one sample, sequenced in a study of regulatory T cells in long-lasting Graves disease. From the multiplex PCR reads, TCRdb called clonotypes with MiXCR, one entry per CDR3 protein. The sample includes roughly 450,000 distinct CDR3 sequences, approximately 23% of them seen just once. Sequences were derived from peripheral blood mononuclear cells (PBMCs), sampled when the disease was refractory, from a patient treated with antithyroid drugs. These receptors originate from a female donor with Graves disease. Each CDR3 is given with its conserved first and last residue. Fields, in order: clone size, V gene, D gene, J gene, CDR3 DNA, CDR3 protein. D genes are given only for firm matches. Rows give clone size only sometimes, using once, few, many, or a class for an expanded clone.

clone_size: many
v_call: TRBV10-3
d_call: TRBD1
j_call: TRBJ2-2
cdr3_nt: TGTGCCATCTCGGGACAGGGCTTTGACACCGGGGAGCTGTTTTTT
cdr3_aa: CAISGQGFDTGELFF

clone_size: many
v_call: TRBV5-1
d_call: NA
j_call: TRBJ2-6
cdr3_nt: TGCGCCAGCAGCGTACCGACCGGGGCCAACGTCCTGACTTTC
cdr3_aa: CASSVPTGANVLTF

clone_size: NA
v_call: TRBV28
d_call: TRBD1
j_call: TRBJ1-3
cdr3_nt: TGTGCCAGCAGTCCCCGGGACAGCTCTGGAAACACCATATATTTT
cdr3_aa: CASSPRDSSGNTIYF

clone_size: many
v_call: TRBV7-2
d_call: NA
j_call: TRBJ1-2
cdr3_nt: TGTGCCAGCAGCCACGGGACAACGGCTAACTATGGCTACACCTTC
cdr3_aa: CASSHGTTANYGYTF

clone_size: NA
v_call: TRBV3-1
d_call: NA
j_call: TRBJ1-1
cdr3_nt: TGTGCCAGCAGACCCCGGGACATGAACACTGAAGCTTTCTTT
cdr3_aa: CASRPRDMNTEAFF

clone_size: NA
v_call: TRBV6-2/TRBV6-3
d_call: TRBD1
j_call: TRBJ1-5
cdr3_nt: TGTGCCAGCAGATCCGACAGGGGTAGCAATCAGCCCCAGCATTTT
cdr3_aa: CASRSDRGSNQPQHF

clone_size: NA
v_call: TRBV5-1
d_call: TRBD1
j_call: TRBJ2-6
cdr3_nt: TGCGCCAGCAGGGGGACAGACGCATATGAGGGGGCCAACGTCCTGACTTTC
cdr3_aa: CASRGTDAYEGANVLTF

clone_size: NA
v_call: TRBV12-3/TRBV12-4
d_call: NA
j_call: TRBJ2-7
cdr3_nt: TGTGCCAGCAGTTTAGCCCCTGGGGGCCAGACACAGCAGTACTTC
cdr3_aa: CASSLAPGGQTQQYF

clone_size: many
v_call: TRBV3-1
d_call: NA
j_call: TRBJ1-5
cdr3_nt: TGTGCCAGCAGTCAAGGGGATCAGCCCCAGCATTTT
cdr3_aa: CASSQGDQPQHF

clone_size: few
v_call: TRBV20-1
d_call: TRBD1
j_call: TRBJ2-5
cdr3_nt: TGCAGTGCGAACGACAGGGGATTTGGAGAGACCCAGTACTTC
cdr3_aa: CSANDRGFGETQYF

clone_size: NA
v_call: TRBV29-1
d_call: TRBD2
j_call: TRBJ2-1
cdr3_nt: TGCAGCGTTCGGGGGGGCCGGAATGAGCAGTTCTTC
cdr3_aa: CSVRGGRNEQFF

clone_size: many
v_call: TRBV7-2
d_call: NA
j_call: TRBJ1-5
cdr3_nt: TGTGCCAGCAGTTTAGAGACAAATCAGCCCCAGCATTTT
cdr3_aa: CASSLETNQPQHF

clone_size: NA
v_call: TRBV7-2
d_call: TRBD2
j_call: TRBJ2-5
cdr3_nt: TGTGCCAGCAGCTACCTACTAGCGGGGGGGCAAGAGACCCAGTACTTC
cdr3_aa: CASSYLLAGGQETQYF

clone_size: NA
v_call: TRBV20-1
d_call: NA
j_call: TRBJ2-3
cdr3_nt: TGCAGTGCTCTGCACAGATTGTCTGATACGCAGTATTTT
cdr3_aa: CSALHRLSDTQYF